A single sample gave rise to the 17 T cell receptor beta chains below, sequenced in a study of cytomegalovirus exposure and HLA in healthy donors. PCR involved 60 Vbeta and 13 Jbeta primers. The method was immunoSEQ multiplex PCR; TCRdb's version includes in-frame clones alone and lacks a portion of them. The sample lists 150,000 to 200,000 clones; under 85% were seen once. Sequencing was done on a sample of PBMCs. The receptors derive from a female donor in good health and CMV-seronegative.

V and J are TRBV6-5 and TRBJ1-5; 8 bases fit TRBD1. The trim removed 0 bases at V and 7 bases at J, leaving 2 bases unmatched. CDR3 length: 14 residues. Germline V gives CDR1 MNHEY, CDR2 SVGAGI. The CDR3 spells CASSYSSGGQPQHF. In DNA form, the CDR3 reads TGTGCCAGCAGTTACTCTTCAGGGGGCCAGCCCCAGCATTTT.

DNA of the CDR3: TGTGCCAGCAGTTTATATGGGACAGGGAATCGAGAGACCCAGTACTTC. It yields the protein CASSLYGTGNRETQYF. The rearrangement uses TRBV28 and TRBJ2-5, with 9 nucleotides matching TRBD1. Germline V gene sequence: CDR1 MDHEN, CDR2 SYDVKM. V trimming: 1 base; J trimming: 4 bases; junction bases outside the gene matches: 7. CDR3 length: 16 amino acids. Variable domain in full (rest from reference TRBV28 and TRBJ2-5): DVKVTQSSRYLVKRTGEKVFLECVQDMDHENMFWYRQDPGLGLRLIYFSYDVKMKEKGDIPEGYSVSREKKERFSLILESASTNQTSMYLCASSLYGTGNRETQYFGPGTRLLVL.

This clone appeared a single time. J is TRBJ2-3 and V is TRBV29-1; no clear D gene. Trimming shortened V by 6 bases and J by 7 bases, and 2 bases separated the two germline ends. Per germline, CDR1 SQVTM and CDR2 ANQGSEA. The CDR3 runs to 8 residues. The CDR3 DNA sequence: TGCAGCGTCAATACGCAGTATTTT. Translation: CSVNTQYF.

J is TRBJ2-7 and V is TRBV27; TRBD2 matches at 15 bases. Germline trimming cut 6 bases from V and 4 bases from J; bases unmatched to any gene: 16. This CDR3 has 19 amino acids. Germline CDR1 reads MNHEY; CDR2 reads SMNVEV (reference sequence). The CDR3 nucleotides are TGTGCCAGCAGACGAACGGGACTAGCGGGAGGCCCAGGTGTGTACGAGCAGTACTTC. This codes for CASRRTGLAGGPGVYEQYF.

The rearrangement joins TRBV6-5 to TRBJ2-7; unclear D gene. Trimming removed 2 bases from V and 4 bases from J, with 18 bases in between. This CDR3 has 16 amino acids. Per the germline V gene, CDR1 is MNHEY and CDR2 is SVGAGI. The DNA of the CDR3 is TGTGCCAGCAGTTACGCCCGCGGTCGGAGCAGTTACGAGCAGTACTTC. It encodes CASSYARGRSSYEQYF.

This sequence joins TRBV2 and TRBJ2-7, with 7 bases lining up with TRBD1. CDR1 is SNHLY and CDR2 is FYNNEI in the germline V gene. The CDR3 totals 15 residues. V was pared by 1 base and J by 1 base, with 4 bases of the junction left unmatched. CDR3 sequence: CASSEDKGQSYEQYF. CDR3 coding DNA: TGTGCCAGCAGTGAAGACAAGGGACAGTCCTACGAGCAGTACTTC.

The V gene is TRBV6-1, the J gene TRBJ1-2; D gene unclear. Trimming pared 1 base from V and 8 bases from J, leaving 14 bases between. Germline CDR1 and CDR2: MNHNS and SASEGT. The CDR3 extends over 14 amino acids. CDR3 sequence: CASSEGRFANGYTF. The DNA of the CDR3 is TGTGCCAGCAGTGAAGGGCGGTTCGCTAACGGCTACACCTTC.

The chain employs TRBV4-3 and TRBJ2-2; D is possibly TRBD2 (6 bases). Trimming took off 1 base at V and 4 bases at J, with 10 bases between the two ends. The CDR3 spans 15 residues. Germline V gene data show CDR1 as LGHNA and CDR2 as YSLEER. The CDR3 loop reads CASSQGSGSTGELFF. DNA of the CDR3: TGCGCCAGCAGCCAAGGCTCCGGGAGCACCGGGGAGCTGTTTTTT.

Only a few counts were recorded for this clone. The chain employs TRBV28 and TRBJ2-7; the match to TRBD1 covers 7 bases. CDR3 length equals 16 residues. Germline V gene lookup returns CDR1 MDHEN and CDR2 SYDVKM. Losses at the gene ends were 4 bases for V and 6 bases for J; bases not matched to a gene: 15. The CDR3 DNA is TGTGCCAGCAGTTCCCCGGCCGGAGACAGGGTCCTCGAGCAGTACTTC. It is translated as CASSSPAGDRVLEQYF. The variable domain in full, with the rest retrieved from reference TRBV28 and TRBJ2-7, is DVKVTQSSRYLVKRTGEKVFLECVQDMDHENMFWYRQDPGLGLRLIYFSYDVKMKEKGDIPEGYSVSREKKERFSLILESASTNQTSMYLCASSSPAGDRVLEQYFGPGTRLTVT.

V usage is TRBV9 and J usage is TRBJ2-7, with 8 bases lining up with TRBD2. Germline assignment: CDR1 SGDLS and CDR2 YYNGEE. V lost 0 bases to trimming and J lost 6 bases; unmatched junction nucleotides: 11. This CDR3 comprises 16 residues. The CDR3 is CASSVGRGAGVAEQYF. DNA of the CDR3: TGTGCCAGCAGCGTAGGTAGGGGAGCGGGAGTCGCCGAGCAGTACTTC.

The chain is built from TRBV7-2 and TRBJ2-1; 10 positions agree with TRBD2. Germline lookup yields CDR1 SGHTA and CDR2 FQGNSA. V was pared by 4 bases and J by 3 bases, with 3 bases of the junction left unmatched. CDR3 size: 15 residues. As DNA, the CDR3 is TGTGCCAGCAGCTCAGCGGGGGGGAACTACAATGAGCAGTTCTTC. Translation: CASSSAGGNYNEQFF.

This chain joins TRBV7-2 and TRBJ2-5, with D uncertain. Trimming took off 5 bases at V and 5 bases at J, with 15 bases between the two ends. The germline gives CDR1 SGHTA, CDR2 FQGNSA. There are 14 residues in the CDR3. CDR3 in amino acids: CASSPQVIKETQYF. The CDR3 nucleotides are TGTGCCAGCAGCCCGCAGGTCATCAAGGAGACCCAGTACTTC.

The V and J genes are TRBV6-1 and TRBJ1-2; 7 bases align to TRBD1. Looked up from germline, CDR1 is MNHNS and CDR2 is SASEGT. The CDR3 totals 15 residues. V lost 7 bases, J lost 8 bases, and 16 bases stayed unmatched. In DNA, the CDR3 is TGTGCCAGCACCGGAAGACAGGGCGGCACGGGCGGCTACACCTTC. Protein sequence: CASTGRQGGTGGYTF.

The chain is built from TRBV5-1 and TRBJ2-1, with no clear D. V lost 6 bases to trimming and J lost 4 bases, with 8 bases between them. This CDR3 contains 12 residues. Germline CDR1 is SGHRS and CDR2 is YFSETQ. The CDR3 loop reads CASTDTYNEQFF. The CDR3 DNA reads TGCGCCAGCACCGACACTTACAATGAGCAGTTCTTC.

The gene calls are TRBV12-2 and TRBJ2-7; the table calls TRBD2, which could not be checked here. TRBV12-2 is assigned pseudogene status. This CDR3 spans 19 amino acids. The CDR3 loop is CASRLAQVARTSSPLEQYF. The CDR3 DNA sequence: TGTGCAAGTCGCTTAGCGCAGGTGGCCAGGACTAGTAGTCCGCTCGAGCAGTACTTC.

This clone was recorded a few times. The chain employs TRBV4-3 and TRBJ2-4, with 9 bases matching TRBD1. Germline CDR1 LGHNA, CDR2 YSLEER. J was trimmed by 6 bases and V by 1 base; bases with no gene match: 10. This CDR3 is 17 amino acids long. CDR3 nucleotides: TGCGCCAGCAGCCAAGGGGACTACAGGGGGCAGGGAAACATTCAGTACTTC. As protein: CASSQGDYRGQGNIQYF.

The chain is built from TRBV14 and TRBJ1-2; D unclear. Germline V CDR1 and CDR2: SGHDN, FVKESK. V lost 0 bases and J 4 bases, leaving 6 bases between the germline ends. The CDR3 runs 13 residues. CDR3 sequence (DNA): TGTGCCAGCAGCCAAGATCCCAGCTATGGCTACACCTTC. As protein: CASSQDPSYGYTF.